This entry lists 9 T cell receptor beta chains sequenced from one sample in a study of T-cell reconstitution after alpha-beta-depleted transplantation in children. For TCRbeta, the library was prepared with unique molecular identifiers. Each CDR3 protein gets one entry after TCRdb re-called the PCR reads with MiXCR. The repertoire consists of hundreds of thousands of distinct CDR3 sequences, with 10% to 15% occurring once and the leading ten covering 2.2%. Sequenced material: PBMCs, mostly from graft donor cells, taken 360 days after TCRalphabeta/CD19-depleted stem cell transplant. The receptors here all came from a male patient younger than 18 who had a stem cell transplant for acute myeloid leukemia, so the T cells may come from the graft donor.

J is TRBJ2-7 and V is TRBV7-4, with D unclear. The CDR3 has 15 amino acids. CDR1 is SGHVT, CDR2 SQSDAQ, per germline. V lost 8 bases and J lost 2, with 19 bases in between. For the CDR3, the DNA is TGTGCCAGCGCCTTTTGTCGCACCCGAGCCTACGAGCAGTACTTC. It specifies CASAFCRTRAYEQYF.

This chain connects TRBV27 to TRBJ2-7; TRBD2 matches 15 bases. The germline V gene has CDR1 MNHEY and CDR2 SMNVEV (reference sequence). V was clipped by 3 bases and J by 4 bases; unmatched bases: 10. CDR3 length: 18 residues. CDR3 sequence (DNA): TGTGCCAGCAGTTTCGGACTAGCGGGAGGGCCGATCCCATACGAGCAGTACTTC. Translated, it gives CASSFGLAGGPIPYEQYF.

The CDR3 loop reads CASSYGRATTPPYNEQFF. DNA of the CDR3: TGTGCCAGCAGTTATGGGAGGGCCACGACTCCCCCCTACAATGAGCAGTTCTTC. The rearrangement uses TRBV6-2 or TRBV6-3 and TRBJ2-1; 7 positions match TRBD2. The CDR3 loop spans 18 amino acids. The trim removed 3 bases at V and 2 bases at J, leaving 13 bases unmatched. CDR1 MNHEY and CDR2 SVGEGT come from the germline V gene.

The table lists this clonotype with a few counts. V usage is TRBV7-2 and J usage is TRBJ2-1, with 7 bases fitting TRBD2. The J segment lost 5 bases and the V segment lost 3 bases, leaving 7 bases of the junction unmatched. The germline V gene has CDR1 SGHTA and CDR2 FQGNSA. CDR3 size: 15 residues. The CDR3 nucleotides read TGTGCCAGCAGCTTCCATTCGGGGAGGGACAATGAGCAGTTCTTC. This gives the protein CASSFHSGRDNEQFF.

The sample holds a few counts of this clonotype. This chain uses TRBV6-2 or TRBV6-3 with TRBJ2-7; no clear D gene. The ends were cut back, 6 bases at V and 6 bases at J, with 12 bases in the middle. CDR3 length: 12 amino acids. CDR1 MNHEY and CDR2 SVGEGT come from the germline V gene. The CDR3 bases are TGTGCCAGCAGCCCCGGTAGCAGCGAGCAGTACTTC. This encodes CASSPGSSEQYF.

This clonotype was recorded a few times. The V call is TRBV29-1, the J call TRBJ2-2; TRBD1 might be the D (5 bases). Germline loops: CDR1 SQVTM, CDR2 ANQGSEA. Deletions cut 5 bases from V and 5 bases from J, with 12 bases between. The CDR3 has 13 residues. This chain's CDR3 is CSVSGKGTGELFF. As DNA, the CDR3 is TGCAGCGTTTCAGGGAAAGGTACCGGGGAGCTGTTTTTT.

This clonotype was observed a few times. This chain links TRBV7-9 with TRBJ1-1, with 7 bases that match TRBD1. Germline CDR1 is SEHNR and CDR2 is FQNEAQ (reference sequence). The V gene end was trimmed by 1 base and the J gene end by 4 bases; junction bases not matched to a gene: 9. This CDR3 spans 16 amino acids. CDR3 amino acids: CASSLEGVGGRTEAFF. The DNA of the CDR3 is TGTGCCAGCAGCTTAGAAGGTGTAGGGGGCCGCACTGAAGCTTTCTTT. The full variable domain, its missing parts supplied by reference TRBV7-9 and TRBJ1-1, is DTGVSQNPRHKITKRGQNVTFRCDPISEHNRLYWYRQTLGQGPEFLTYFQNEAQLEKSRLLSDRFSAERPKGSFSTLEIQRTEQGDSAMYLCASSLEGVGGRTEAFFGQGTRLTVV.

The chain recombines TRBV9 with TRBJ2-1; D perhaps matches TRBD1 (5 bases). Germline V gene sequence: CDR1 SGDLS, CDR2 YYNGEE. There are 13 residues in the CDR3. V was trimmed by 4 bases and J by 6 bases, leaving 11 bases between them. CDR3 in amino acids: CASSQGVVNEQFF. DNA of the CDR3: TGTGCCAGCAGCCAAGGGGTTGTCAATGAGCAGTTCTTC.

V usage is TRBV4-2 and J usage is TRBJ2-2, with 8 bases fitting TRBD2. The CDR3 is 19 residues long. Trimming removed 0 bases from V and 7 bases from J; junction bases left unmatched: 16. Germline V gene sequence: CDR1 LGHNA, CDR2 YNFKEQ. The CDR3 loop is CASSQDFRPPGGGIGELFF. CDR3 sequence (DNA): TGTGCCAGCAGCCAAGATTTCCGTCCGCCGGGGGGGGGAATCGGGGAGCTGTTTTTT.